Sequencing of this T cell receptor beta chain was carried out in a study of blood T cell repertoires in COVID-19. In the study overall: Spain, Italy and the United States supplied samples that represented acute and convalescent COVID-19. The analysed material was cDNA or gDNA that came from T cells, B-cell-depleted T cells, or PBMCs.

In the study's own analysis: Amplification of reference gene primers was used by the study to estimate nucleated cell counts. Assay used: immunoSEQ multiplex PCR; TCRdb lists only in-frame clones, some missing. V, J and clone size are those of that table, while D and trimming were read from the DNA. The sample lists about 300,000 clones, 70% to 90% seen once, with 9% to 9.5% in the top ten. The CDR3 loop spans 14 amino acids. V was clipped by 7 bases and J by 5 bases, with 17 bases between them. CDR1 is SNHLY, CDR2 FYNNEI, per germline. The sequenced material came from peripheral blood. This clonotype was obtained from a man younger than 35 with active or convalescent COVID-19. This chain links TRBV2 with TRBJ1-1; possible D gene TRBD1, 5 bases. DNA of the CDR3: TGTGCCAGCAATCAATGGGGCGTAAGGACTGAAGCTTTCTTT. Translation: CASNQWGVRTEAFF.